This T cell receptor beta chain was profiled in a study of T-cell memory formation after mild COVID-19 (dated by TCRdb to the early 2020s). A note on the overall study: TCR sequence clusters from the two donors were found to be largely donor specific. In two donors, T-cell clones that expanded and contracted after mild COVID-19 were followed by sequencing TCRalpha and TCRbeta repertoires longitudinally. Two young, previously healthy adult volunteers, one female and one male, were included in the cohort. What the research found in general, with its limitations: Whether the second-wave clones peaking on day 37 were SARS-CoV-2 specific was not confirmed. Some responding clones were found in pre-infection memory, which suggests that pre-existing cross-reactive memory T cells took part in the SARS-CoV-2 response. The study covered only a couple of mild cases, and larger cohorts including severe cases with pre-infection samples were considered necessary. Contracting CD4+ clones appeared mostly in the CM and EM memory subsets, whereas CD8+ clones were enriched in EMRA. Clones contracting from day 15 to 85 had balanced CD4/CD8 phenotypes, while a second wave expanding from day 15 to 37 was biased towards CD4+.

CDR1 and CDR2 were assigned from the germline V gene (reference sequence) as LGHDT and YNNKEL. V loses 0 bases of germline sequence and J loses 0 bases, and the interval between the two ends is 15 bases. From its cysteine to its phenylalanine, the CDR3 spans 18 amino acids. Only the CDR3 part of the read is kept: 54 bases, read in frame from the first base. Sequencing used an Illumina NovaSeq 6000. cDNA libraries for TCRalpha and TCRbeta were prepared by 5'RACE using constant-segment primers, with sample barcodes and unique molecular identifiers added. Trizol reagent was used to extract RNA from every sample. Library amplification was performed in two PCR steps, and a second sample barcode and Illumina TruSeq adapters were introduced in the second step. The libraries were sequenced on an Illumina NovaSeq using 2 x 150 bp paired-end reads. Under the source paper's analysis protocol: With migec v1.2.7, reads were demultiplexed and then collapsed into UMI-guided consensus sequences. Using mixcr v2.1.11, the UMI consensuses were aligned to TRA and TRB V and J templates and assembled into clonotypes. A clonotype was counted as expanded or contracted only when both edgeR and NoisET called the clonotype significant, with the noise models trained on biological replicates. For edgeR calls, a false discovery rate-adjusted p below 0.01 and a log2 fold-change threshold of 1 were applied. As an exploratory analysis of dynamics, PCA with hierarchical clustering was applied to max-normalized trajectories of the 1000 most abundant clonotypes. Each responding clone was given a CD4 or CD8 phenotype based on the CD4+ and CD8+ repertoires, which had been sequenced separately. TCRdb handled the public reads itself, with Q25 trimming in fastp and clone calling in MiXCR, and kept productive beta chains. Here each entry gathers all rows of one CDR3 protein and keeps the most common genes and DNA. TCRdb assigned the V and J calls; the authors' analysis was not used. The table for this sample lists 100,000 to 150,000 distinct CDR3 sequences; about 6.5% of them were counted only once. The ten largest clones add up to 2.2% of the sample.

This clonotype occurred many times. This clone's antigen is unknown. Base quality data are lacking; no much larger clone is found one base away. Ficoll-Paque density gradient centrifugation was used to isolate PBMCs. This receptor was identified in an adult woman who had mild COVID-19 (a few samples of this study predate the infection). The sample titles of this study are shuffled in the database, so cell type and time point are left out; the donor was told from shared clones. The chain is made from TRBV3-1 and TRBJ2-1; the D gene identity is not certain. The sequenced sample consisted of PBMCs or a T cell subset sorted from them (not recorded which). The CDR3 protein sequence reads: CASSQDLASVLSYNEQFF. Here is the DNA: TGTGCCAGCAGCCAAGATTTGGCCTCAGTACTCTCCTACAATGAGCAGTTCTTC.